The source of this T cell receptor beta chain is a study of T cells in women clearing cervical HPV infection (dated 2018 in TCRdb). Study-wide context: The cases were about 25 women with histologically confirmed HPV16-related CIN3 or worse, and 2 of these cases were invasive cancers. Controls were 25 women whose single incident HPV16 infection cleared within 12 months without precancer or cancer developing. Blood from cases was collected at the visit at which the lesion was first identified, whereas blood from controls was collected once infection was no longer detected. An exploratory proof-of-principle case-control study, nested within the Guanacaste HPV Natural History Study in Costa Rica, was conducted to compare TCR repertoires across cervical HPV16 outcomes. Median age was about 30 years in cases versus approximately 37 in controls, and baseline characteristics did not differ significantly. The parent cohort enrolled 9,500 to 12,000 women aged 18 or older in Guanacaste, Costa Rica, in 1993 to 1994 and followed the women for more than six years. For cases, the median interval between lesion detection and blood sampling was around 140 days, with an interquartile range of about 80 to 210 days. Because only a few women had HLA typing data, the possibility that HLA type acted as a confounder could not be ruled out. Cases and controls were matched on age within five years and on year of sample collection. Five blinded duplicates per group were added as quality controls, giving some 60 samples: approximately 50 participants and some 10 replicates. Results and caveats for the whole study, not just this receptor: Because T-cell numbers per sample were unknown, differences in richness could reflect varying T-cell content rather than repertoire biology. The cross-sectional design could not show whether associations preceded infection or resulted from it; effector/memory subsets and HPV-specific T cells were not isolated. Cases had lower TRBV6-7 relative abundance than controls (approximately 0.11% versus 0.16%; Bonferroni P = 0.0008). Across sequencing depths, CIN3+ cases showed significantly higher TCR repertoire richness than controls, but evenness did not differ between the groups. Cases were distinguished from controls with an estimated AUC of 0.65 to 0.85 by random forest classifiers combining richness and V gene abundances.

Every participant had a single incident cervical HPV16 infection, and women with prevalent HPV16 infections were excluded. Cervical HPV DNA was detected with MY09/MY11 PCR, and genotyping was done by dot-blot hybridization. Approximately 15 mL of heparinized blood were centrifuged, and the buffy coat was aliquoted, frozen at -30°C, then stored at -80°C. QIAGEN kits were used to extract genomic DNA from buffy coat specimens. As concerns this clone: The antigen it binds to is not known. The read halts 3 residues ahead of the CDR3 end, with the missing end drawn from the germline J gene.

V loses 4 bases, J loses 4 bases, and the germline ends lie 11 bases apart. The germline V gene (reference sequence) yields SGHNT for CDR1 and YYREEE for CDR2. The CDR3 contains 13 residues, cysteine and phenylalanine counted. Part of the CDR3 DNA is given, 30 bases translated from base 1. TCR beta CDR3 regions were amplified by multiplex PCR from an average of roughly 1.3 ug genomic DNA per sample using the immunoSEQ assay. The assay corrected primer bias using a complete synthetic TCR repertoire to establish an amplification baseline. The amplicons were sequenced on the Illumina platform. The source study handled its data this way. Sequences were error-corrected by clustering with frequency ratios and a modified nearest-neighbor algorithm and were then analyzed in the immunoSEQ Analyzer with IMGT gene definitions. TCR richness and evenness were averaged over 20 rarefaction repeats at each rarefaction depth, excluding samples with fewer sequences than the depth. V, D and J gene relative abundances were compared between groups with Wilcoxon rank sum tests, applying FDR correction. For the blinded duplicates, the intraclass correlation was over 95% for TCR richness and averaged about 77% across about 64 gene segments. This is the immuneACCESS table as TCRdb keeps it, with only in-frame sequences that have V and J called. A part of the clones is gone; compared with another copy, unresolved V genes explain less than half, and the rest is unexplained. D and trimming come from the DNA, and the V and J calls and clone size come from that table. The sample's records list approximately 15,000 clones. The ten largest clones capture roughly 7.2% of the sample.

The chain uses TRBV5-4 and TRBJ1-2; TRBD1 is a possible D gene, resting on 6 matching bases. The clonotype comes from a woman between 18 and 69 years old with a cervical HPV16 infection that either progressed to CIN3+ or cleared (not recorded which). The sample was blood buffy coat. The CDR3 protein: CASSQDSAYGYTF. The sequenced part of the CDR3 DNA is TGTGCCAGCAGCCAGGACAGTGCCTATGGC.